This is a list of T cell receptor beta chains from one sample in a study of blood T cell repertoires in COVID-19. Some clones are missing from TCRdb's copy, which holds only in-frame ones; the method was immunoSEQ multiplex PCR. Altogether about 140,000 clones are present, 84% being singletons, with the ten largest covering approximately 1.6%. Sequenced sample: PBMCs or T cells enriched from blood (not recorded which). The receptors stem from a woman aged 18 to 35 who had been exposed to COVID-19. CDR3s leave out the opening cysteine and the closing phenylalanine or tryptophan. The order of the fields is D gene, clone size, J gene, V gene, CDR3 protein. D genes are given only for firm matches. Clone size is not always given. Where it is, it says once, few, many or a class for expanded clones.

NA,once,TRBJ1-3,TRBV5-5,ASSFWTDYGDTIY
NA,NA,TRBJ2-1,TRBV7-3,ASSLTSSNYNEQF
NA,NA,TRBJ1-5,TRBV2,ASTSGGGNQPQH
NA,NA,TRBJ1-1,TRBV7-9,ASNQGGTEAF
NA,NA,TRBJ2-6,TRBV29-1,SVEKGGRSGANVLT
TRBD1,NA,TRBJ1-2,TRBV28,ASSLPSGQGDGYT
NA,few,TRBJ1-4,TRBV5-1,ASSALEGSPNEKLF
NA,NA,TRBJ1-3,TRBV5-5,ASKGASGNTIY
TRBD1,NA,TRBJ2-7,TRBV18,ASSPGTVSSYEQY
NA,NA,TRBJ2-7,TRBV27,ASSFPEDSSDPI
NA,NA,TRBJ1-4,TRBV28,ASSPPGATNEKLF
TRBD1,NA,TRBJ2-7,TRBV6-5,ASRTPTGPYEQY
TRBD1,NA,TRBJ1-6,TRBV19,ASSMPGQGNSPLH
NA,NA,TRBJ2-1,TRBV10-3,AISGEGYNEQF